This record concerns one T cell receptor (beta chain) sequence. Everyone who took part was roughly 18 to 89 years old, and they came from about two dozen US areas. Grouping used clinical history reported by participants in a survey and questionnaire. The record originates from a study of blood T cell repertoires in COVID-19. The method was immunoSEQ multiplex PCR; TCRdb's version includes in-frame clones alone and lacks a portion of them. The repertoire holds a few hundred thousand clones, with more than 70% as singletons. The source is a woman younger than 35 who had recovered from COVID-19. The specimen was PBMCs or T cells enriched from blood (not recorded which).

This CDR3 reads CASSGQNINNQPQHF. The CDR3 DNA reads as TGTGCCAGCAGCGGACAGAATATTAATAATCAGCCCCAGCATTTT. This rearrangement joins TRBV2 to TRBJ1-5, with D maybe TRBD1 (6 bases). Germline V gene sequence: CDR1 SNHLY, CDR2 FYNNEI. There are 15 residues in the CDR3. Trimming took 6 bases from V and 4 from J, leaving 16 bases between them.